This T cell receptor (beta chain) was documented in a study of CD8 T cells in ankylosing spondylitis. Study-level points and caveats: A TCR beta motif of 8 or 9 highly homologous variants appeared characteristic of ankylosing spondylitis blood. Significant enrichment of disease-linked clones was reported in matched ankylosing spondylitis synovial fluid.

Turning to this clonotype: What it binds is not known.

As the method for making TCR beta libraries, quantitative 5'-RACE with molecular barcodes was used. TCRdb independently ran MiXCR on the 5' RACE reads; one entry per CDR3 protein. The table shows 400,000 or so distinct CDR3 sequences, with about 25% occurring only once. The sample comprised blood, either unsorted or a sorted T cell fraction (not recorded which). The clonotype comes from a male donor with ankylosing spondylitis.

The CDR3 is CASIPGQGNGSPLHF. The CDR3 DNA reads as TGTGCCAGCATTCCGGGACAGGGAAACGGATCACCCCTCCACTTT. The chain has TRBV7-9 and TRBJ1-6; 9 nucleotides match TRBD1. Germline CDR1 reads SEHNR; CDR2 reads FQNEAQ (reference sequence). V was pared by 7 bases and J by 10 bases, with 11 bases of the junction left unmatched. This CDR3 is 15 amino acids long. Full variable domain (rest looked up from reference TRBV7-9 and TRBJ1-6): DTGVSQNPRHKITKRGQNVTFRCDPISEHNRLYWYRQTLGQGPEFLTYFQNEAQLEKSRLLSDRFSAERPKGSFSTLEIQRTEQGDSAMYLCASIPGQGNGSPLHFGNGTRLTVT.